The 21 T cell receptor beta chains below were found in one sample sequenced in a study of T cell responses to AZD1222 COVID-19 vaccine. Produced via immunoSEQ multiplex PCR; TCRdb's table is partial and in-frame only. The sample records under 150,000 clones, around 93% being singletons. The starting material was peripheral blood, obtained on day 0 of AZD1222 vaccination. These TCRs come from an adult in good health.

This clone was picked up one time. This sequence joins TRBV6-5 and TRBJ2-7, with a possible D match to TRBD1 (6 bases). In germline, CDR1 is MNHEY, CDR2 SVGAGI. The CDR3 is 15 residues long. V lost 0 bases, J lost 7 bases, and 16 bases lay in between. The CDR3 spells CASSYSTPGAWEQYF. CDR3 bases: TGTGCCAGCAGTTACTCAACCCCAGGGGCATGGGAGCAGTACTTC.

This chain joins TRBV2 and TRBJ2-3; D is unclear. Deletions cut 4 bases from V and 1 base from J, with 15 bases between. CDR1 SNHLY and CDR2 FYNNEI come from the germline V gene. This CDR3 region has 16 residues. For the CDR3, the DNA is TGTGCCAGCAGTGGACTCCCTCGAGATCGCACAGATACGCAGTATTTT. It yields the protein CASSGLPRDRTDTQYF.

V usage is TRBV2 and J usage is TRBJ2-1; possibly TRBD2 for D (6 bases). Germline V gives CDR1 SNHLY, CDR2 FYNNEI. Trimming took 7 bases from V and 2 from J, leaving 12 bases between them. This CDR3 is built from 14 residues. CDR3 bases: TGTGCCAGCATAATGAGACTAGCCTACAATGAGCAGTTCTTC. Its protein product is CASIMRLAYNEQFF.

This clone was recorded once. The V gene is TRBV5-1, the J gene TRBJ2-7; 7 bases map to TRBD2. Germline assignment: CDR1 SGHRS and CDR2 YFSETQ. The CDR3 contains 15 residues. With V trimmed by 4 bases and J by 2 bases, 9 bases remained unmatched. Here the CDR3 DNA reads TGCGCCAGCAGCCCCAGTTTGCGGGGGACCTACGAGCAGTACTTC. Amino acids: CASSPSLRGTYEQYF.

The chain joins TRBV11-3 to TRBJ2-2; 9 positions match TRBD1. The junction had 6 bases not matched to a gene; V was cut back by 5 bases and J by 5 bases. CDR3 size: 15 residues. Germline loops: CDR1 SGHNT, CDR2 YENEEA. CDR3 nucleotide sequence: TGTGCCAGCAGCCTAGGACAGGGGTCGACCGGGGAGCTGTTTTTT. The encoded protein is CASSLGQGSTGELFF.

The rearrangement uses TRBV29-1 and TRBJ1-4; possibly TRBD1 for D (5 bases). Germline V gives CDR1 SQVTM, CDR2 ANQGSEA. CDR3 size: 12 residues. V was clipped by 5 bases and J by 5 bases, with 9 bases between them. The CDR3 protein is CSVRGLNEKLFF. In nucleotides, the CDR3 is TGCAGCGTTCGGGGACTCAATGAAAAACTGTTTTTT.

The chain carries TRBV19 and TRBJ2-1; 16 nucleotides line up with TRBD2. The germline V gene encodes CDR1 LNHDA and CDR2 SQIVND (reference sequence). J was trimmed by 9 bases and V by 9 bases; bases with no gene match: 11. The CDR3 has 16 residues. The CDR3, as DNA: TGTGCCAGCAAAGCCCCGGGACTAGCGGGGGGGCGTGAGCAGTTCTTC. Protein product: CASKAPGLAGGREQFF. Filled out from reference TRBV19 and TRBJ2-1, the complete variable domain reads DGGITQSPKYLFRKEGQNVTLSCEQNLNHDAMYWYRQDPGQGLRLIYYSQIVNDFQKGDIAEGYSVSREKKESFPLTVTSAQKNPTAFYLCASKAPGLAGGREQFFGPGTRLTVL.

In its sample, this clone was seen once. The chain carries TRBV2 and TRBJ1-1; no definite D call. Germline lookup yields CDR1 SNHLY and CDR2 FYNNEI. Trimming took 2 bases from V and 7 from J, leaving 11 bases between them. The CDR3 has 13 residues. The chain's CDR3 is CASSERTPFEAFF. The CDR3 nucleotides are TGTGCCAGCAGTGAACGGACGCCCTTTGAAGCTTTCTTT.

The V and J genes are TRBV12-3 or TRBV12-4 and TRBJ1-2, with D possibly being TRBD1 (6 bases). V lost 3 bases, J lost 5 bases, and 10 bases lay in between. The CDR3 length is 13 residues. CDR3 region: CASSFQGSYGYTF. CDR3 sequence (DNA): TGTGCCAGCAGTTTTCAGGGGTCGTATGGCTACACCTTC.

CDR3 bases: TGTGCCAGCTCACACGGGACAGGTCGGGAAGGCTACACCTTC. This encodes CASSHGTGREGYTF. The V gene is TRBV18, the J gene TRBJ1-2; 8 positions agree with TRBD1. Per germline, CDR1 KGHSH and CDR2 LQKENI. Trimming cost V 4 bases and J 8 bases; bases outside gene matches: 9. This CDR3 region has 14 residues.

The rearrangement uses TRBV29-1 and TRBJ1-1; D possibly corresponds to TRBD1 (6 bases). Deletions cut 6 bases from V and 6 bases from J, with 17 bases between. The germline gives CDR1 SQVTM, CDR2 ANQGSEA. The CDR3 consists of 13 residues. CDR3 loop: CSVQGTLHSEAFF. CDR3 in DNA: TGCAGCGTACAGGGAACCTTACACTCTGAAGCTTTCTTT. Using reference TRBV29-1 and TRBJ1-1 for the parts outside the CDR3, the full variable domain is SAVISQKPSRDICQRGTSLTIQCQVDSQVTMMFWYRQQPGQSLTLIATANQGSEATYESGFVIDKFPISRPNLTFSTLTVSNMSPEDSSIYLCSVQGTLHSEAFFGQGTRLTVV.

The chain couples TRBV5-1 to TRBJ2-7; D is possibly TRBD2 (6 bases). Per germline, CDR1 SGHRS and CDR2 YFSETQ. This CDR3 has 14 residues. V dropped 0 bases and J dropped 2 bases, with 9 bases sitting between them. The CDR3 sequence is CASSLAAGPYEQYF. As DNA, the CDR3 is TGCGCCAGCAGCTTGGCGGCGGGGCCCTACGAGCAGTACTTC. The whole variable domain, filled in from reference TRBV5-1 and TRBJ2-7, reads KAGVTQTPRYLIKTRGQQVTLSCSPISGHRSVSWYQQTPGQGLQFLFEYFSETQRNKGNFPGRFSGRQFSNSRSEMNVSTLELGDSALYLCASSLAAGPYEQYFGPGTRLTVT.

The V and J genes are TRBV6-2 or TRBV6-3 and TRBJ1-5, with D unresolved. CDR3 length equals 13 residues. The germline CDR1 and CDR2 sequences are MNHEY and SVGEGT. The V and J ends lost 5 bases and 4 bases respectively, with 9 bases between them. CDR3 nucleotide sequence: TGTGCCAGCAGTATGGGGAATAATCAGCCCCAGCATTTT. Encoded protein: CASSMGNNQPQHF.

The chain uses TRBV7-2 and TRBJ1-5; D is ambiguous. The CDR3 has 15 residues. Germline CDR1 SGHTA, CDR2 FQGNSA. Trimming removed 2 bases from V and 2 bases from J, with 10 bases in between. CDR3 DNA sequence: TGTGCCAGCAGCTTAACGGACGGGCGCAATCAGCCCCAGCATTTT. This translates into CASSLTDGRNQPQHF. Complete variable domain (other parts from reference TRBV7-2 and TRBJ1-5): GAGVSQSPSNKVTEKGKDVELRCDPISGHTALYWYRQSLGQGLEFLIYFQGNSAPDKSGLPSDRFSAERTGGSVSTLTIQRTQQEDSAVYLCASSLTDGRNQPQHFGDGTRLSIL.

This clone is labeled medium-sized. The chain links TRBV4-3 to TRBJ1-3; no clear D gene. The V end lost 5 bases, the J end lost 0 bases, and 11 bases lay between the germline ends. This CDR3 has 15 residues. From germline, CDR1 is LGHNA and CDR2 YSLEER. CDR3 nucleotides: TGCGCCAGCAGCAATGGACGGTACTCTGGAAACACCATATATTTT. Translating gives CASSNGRYSGNTIYF.

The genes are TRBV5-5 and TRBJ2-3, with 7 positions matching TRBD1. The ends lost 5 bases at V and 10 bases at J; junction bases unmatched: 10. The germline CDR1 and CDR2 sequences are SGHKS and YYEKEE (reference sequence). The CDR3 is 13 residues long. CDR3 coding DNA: TGTGCCAGCAGGGAATACAGGGGCCGAGCGCAGTATTTT. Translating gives CASREYRGRAQYF.

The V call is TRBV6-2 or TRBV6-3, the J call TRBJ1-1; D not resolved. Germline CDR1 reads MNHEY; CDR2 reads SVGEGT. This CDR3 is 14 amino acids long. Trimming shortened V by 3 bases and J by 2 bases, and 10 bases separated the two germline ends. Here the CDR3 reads CASSYSGINTEAFF. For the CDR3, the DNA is TGTGCCAGCAGTTATAGTGGGATTAACACTGAAGCTTTCTTT.

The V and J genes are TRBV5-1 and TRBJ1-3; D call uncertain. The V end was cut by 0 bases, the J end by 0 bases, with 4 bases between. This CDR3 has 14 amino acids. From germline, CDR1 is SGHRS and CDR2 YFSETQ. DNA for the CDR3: TGCGCCAGCAGCTTGGGCGCCTCTGGAAACACCATATATTTT. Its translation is CASSLGASGNTIYF.

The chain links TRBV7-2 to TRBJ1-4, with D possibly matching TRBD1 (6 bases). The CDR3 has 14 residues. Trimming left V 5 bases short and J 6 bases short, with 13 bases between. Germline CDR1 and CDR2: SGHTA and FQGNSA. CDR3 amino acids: CASSPQGRHEKLFF. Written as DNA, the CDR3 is TGTGCCAGCAGCCCCCAGGGGAGGCATGAAAAACTGTTTTTT.

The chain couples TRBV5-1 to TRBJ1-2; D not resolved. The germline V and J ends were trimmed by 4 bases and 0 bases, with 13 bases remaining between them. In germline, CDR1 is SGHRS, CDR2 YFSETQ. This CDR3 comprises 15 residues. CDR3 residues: CASSTGPVANYGYTF. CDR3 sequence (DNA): TGCGCCAGCAGCACTGGGCCCGTCGCTAACTATGGCTACACCTTC.

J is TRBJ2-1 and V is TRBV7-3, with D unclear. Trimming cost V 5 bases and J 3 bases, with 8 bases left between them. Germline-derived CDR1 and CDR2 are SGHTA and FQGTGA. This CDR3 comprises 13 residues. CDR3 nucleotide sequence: TGTGCCAGCAGCATATCTAGCTACAATGAGCAGTTCTTC. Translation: CASSISSYNEQFF.